This T cell receptor (beta chain) was recovered during a study of cytomegalovirus exposure and HLA in healthy donors. Study as a whole: Researchers found that just over 80% of 398 genotyped donors fell within the Caucasian-associated ancestry cluster.

Findings of the study overall: In an earlier analysis, most TCR beta V segments were productive about 87% or about 30% of the time. The listing of 150 to 200 TCR beta chains classed them as cytomegalovirus-associated.

Amplification used 60 Vbeta primers and 13 Jbeta primers. Profiled with immunoSEQ multiplex PCR; TCRdb holds only in-frame clones, not every one. The data hold about 180,000 clones, with 70% to 75% observed a single time. CDR1 is MNHEY and CDR2 is SMNVEV in the germline V gene (reference sequence). The CDR3 loop spans 16 amino acids. V dropped 8 bases and J dropped 0 bases, with 14 bases sitting between them. As concerns this clone: Its matching antigen is unknown.

This sequence was found in a male donor in good health and CMV-seronegative. The chain joins TRBV27 to TRBJ1-6; no definite D call. The sequenced sample was PBMCs. The CDR3 is CASLATGSSYNSPLHF. The CDR3, as DNA: TGTGCCAGCCTAGCCACCGGTAGCTCCTATAATTCACCCCTCCACTTT.